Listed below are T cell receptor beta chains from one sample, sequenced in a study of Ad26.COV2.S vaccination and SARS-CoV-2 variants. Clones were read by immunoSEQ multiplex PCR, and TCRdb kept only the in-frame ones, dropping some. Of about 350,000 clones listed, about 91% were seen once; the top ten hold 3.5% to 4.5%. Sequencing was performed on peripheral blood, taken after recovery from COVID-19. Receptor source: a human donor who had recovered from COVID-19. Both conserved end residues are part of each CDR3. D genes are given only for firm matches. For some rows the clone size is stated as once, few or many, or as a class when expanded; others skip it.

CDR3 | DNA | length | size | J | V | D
CASSLQQGGLETQYF | TGTGCCAGCAGCCTTCAACAGGGGGGTCTGGAGACCCAGTACTTC | 15 | . | TRBJ2-5 | TRBV16 | TRBD1
CASSLFLAQPQHF | TGTGCCAGCAGTTTATTTTTAGCTCAGCCCCAGCATTTT | 13 | . | TRBJ1-5 | TRBV27 | .
CATSRDPAGYQHF | TGTGCCACCAGCAGAGATCCAGCAGGGTACCAGCATTTT | 13 | . | TRBJ1-5 | TRBV15 | .
CASSLVGGVARKYEQYF | TGTGCCAGCAGCTTAGTCGGGGGAGTCGCAAGGAAGTACGAGCAGTACTTC | 17 | . | TRBJ2-7 | TRBV7-8 | .
CASSYRGSGYTF | TGTGCCAGCAGTTACCGGGGGAGCGGCTACACCTTC | 12 | . | TRBJ1-2 | TRBV6-5 | .
CASSFRRNSYNEQFF | TGTGCCAGCAGCTTCCGGAGGAACTCCTACAATGAGCAGTTCTTC | 15 | . | TRBJ2-1 | TRBV5-4 | .
CASSKGQYNSPLHF | TGCGCCAGCAGCAAGGGACAGTATAATTCACCCCTCCACTTT | 14 | . | TRBJ1-6 | TRBV5-1 | TRBD1
CASSPGWGTYEQYF | TGTGCCAGCAGCCCGGGGTGGGGTACCTACGAGCAGTACTTC | 14 | . | TRBJ2-7 | TRBV7-6 | .
CATSDASTFDTQYF | TGTGCCACCAGTGATGCTAGTACTTTTGATACGCAGTATTTT | 14 | . | TRBJ2-3 | TRBV24-1 | .
CASSVVPGGGYTF | TGTGCCAGCAGCGTAGTTCCAGGTGGTGGCTACACCTTC | 13 | once | TRBJ1-2 | TRBV9 | .
CASSSPTTSTDTQYF | TGTGCCAGCAGTTCGCCGACTACTAGCACAGATACGCAGTATTTT | 15 | once | TRBJ2-3 | TRBV6-5 | .
CASSPASGTDGETQYF | TGCGCCAGCAGCCCAGCTTCCGGGACCGACGGGGAGACCCAGTACTTC | 16 | . | TRBJ2-5 | TRBV5-1 | .
CASSSTPRTSGVYEQYF | TGTGCCAGCAGCTCGACTCCCAGGACTAGCGGGGTCTACGAGCAGTACTTC | 17 | . | TRBJ2-7 | TRBV13 | TRBD2
CASSARQGESTDTQYF | TGTGCCAGCAGCGCCCGACAGGGGGAAAGCACAGATACGCAGTATTTT | 16 | . | TRBJ2-3 | TRBV11-3 | TRBD1
CASSIRREGNQPQHF | TGTGCCAGTAGTATTAGAAGGGAGGGCAATCAGCCCCAGCATTTT | 15 | . | TRBJ1-5 | TRBV19 | .
CASSQARVTGELFF | TGTGCCAGCAGCCAAGCCAGGGTGACCGGGGAGCTGTTTTTT | 14 | . | TRBJ2-2 | TRBV7-2 | .
CASSLQGAVGDTYFTDTQYF | TGCGCCAGCAGCTTGCAAGGGGCAGTTGGGGATACATACTTCACAGATACGCAGTATTTT | 20 | . | TRBJ2-3 | TRBV5-1 | .
CASSQDGAPTIPGYTF | TGTGCCAGCAGCCAAGATGGGGCCCCCACCATACCCGGCTACACCTTC | 16 | . | TRBJ1-2 | TRBV3-1/TRBV3-2 | .
CASSSPGQGSLGAPQHF | TGTGCCAGCAGTTCGCCGGGACAGGGGAGTTTGGGTGCGCCCCAGCATTTT | 17 | . | TRBJ1-5 | TRBV6-2/TRBV6-3 | TRBD1
CASSQGQGVFEQYF | TGTGCCAGCAGCCAAGGACAGGGAGTGTTCGAGCAGTACTTC | 14 | . | TRBJ2-7 | TRBV4-2 | TRBD1
CASSDSDRAYEQYF | TGTGCCAGCAGTGATTCGGACAGGGCCTACGAGCAGTACTTC | 14 | . | TRBJ2-7 | TRBV6-6 | TRBD1
CASSIGLADTQYF | TGTGCCAGTAGTATAGGACTAGCAGATACGCAGTATTTT | 13 | . | TRBJ2-3 | TRBV19 | .
CASSFGSGGAWETQYF | TGTGCCAGCAGCTTTGGTAGCGGGGGGGCTTGGGAGACCCAGTACTTC | 16 | . | TRBJ2-5 | TRBV5-6 | TRBD2
CASSFQGTSGGASYNEQFF | TGTGCCAGCAGCTTTCAAGGGACTAGCGGGGGGGCCAGTTACAATGAGCAGTTCTTC | 19 | . | TRBJ2-1 | TRBV11-3 | TRBD2
CASSWTGGGELFF | TGTGCCAGCAGTTGGACAGGGGGAGGGGAGCTGTTTTTT | 13 | . | TRBJ2-2 | TRBV28 | TRBD1
CASSEAQGIPYEQYF | TGTGCCAGCAGTGAAGCGCAAGGGATCCCCTACGAGCAGTACTTC | 15 | . | TRBJ2-7 | TRBV6-1 | .
CASRQGMSNQPQHF | TGTGCCAGCAGACAGGGGATGAGCAATCAGCCCCAGCATTTT | 14 | . | TRBJ1-5 | TRBV27 | TRBD1
CASSGGTANTEAFF | TGTGCCAGCAGCGGGGGCACGGCGAACACTGAAGCTTTCTTT | 14 | . | TRBJ1-1 | TRBV7-2 | .
CASSLRRVAGAVTQYF | TGTGCCAGCAGCCTCAGGCGAGTAGCGGGGGCGGTTACGCAGTATTTT | 16 | . | TRBJ2-3 | TRBV3-1/TRBV3-2 | TRBD2
CASSQVFEAGNIQYF | TGCGCCAGCAGCCAAGTTTTTGAGGCAGGGAACATTCAGTACTTC | 15 | . | TRBJ2-4 | TRBV4-1 | .
CASGFPGGSYTF | TGTGCTAGTGGTTTTCCAGGGGGAAGCTACACCTTC | 12 | . | TRBJ1-2 | TRBV12-5 | TRBD1
CASSLRLAGDTQYF | TGCGCCAGCAGCTTGAGGCTAGCCGGAGATACGCAGTATTTT | 14 | . | TRBJ2-3 | TRBV5-1 | .
CASRNTGELFF | TGTGCCAGCAGGAACACCGGGGAGCTGTTTTTT | 11 | once | TRBJ2-2 | TRBV27 | .
CASSLDIRGKTQYF | TGTGCCAGCAGCTTGGATATTAGGGGGAAGACCCAGTACTTC | 14 | . | TRBJ2-5 | TRBV5-4 | .
CASSLEGATNEKLFF | TGTGCCAGCAGTTTAGAGGGGGCAACTAATGAAAAACTGTTTTTT | 15 | few | TRBJ1-4 | TRBV28 | .
CASSSRTVPSGNTIYF | TGTGCCAGCAGCTCGAGGACAGTACCCTCTGGAAACACCATATATTTT | 16 | few | TRBJ1-3 | TRBV6-6 | .
CASSNGLVQPQHF | TGTGCCAGCAGCAACGGACTAGTTCAGCCCCAGCATTTT | 13 | . | TRBJ1-5 | TRBV6-2/TRBV6-3 | .
CASSIGQVFEAFF | TGCGCCAGCAGCATTGGACAGGTTTTCGAAGCTTTCTTT | 13 | . | TRBJ1-1 | TRBV10-2 | TRBD1
CASSLESTSQNRSVRPQHF | TGTGCCAGCAGCTTGGAGTCCACGTCCCAAAACCGTTCCGTGAGGCCCCAGCATTTT | 19 | few | TRBJ1-5 | TRBV5-4 | .
CASSPIGAGGSSGANVLTF | TGTGCCAGCAGCCCAATCGGGGCAGGGGGCAGCTCTGGGGCCAACGTCCTGACTTTC | 19 | . | TRBJ2-6 | TRBV5-4 | TRBD1
CASSQGTTTYNEQFF | TGCGCCAGCAGCCAAGGGACCACGACCTACAATGAGCAGTTCTTC | 15 | . | TRBJ2-1 | TRBV4-1 | .
CASSEGQGQETQYF | TGTGCCAGCAGCGAAGGACAGGGGCAAGAGACCCAGTACTTC | 14 | . | TRBJ2-5 | TRBV3-1/TRBV3-2 | TRBD1
CASSQGTANPQGTQYF | TGCGCCAGCAGCCAAGGGACAGCGAACCCGCAAGGTACGCAGTATTTT | 16 | . | TRBJ2-3 | TRBV4-1 | .
CASSSDRFNSPLHF | TGTGCCAGCAGCTCGGACAGATTCAATTCACCCCTCCACTTT | 14 | . | TRBJ1-6 | TRBV9 | .
CASGRVEEKLFF | TGTGCCAGCGGTAGGGTGGAGGAAAAACTGTTTTTT | 12 | . | TRBJ1-4 | TRBV7-9 | .
CASSLIGANTEAFF | TGTGCCAGCAGCTTGATAGGAGCCAACACTGAAGCTTTCTTT | 14 | . | TRBJ1-1 | TRBV5-4 | .
CATSDPRLNTDTQYF | TGTGCCACCAGTGACCCAAGACTGAACACAGATACGCAGTATTTT | 15 | . | TRBJ2-3 | TRBV24-1 | .
CASSPVWRADTQYF | TGTGCCAGCAGCCCCGTGTGGAGGGCAGATACGCAGTATTTT | 14 | . | TRBJ2-3 | TRBV2 | .
CASSMGQGAGNTIYF | TGTGCCAGTAGTATGGGTCAAGGGGCTGGAAACACCATATATTTT | 15 | . | TRBJ1-3 | TRBV19 | .
CASSPPLRGYTF | TGTGCCAGCAGTCCCCCCCTGAGAGGCTACACCTTC | 12 | . | TRBJ1-2 | TRBV28 | .
CASSKTGGRVDTQYF | TGTGCCAGTAGTAAGACAGGGGGCAGGGTAGATACGCAGTATTTT | 15 | . | TRBJ2-3 | TRBV19 | TRBD1
CASSLFERQGLNEQYF | TGTGCCAGCAGCCTCTTTGAAAGACAGGGGCTGAACGAGCAGTACTTC | 16 | . | TRBJ2-7 | TRBV11-2 | TRBD1
CASSDSGAKNIQYF | TGTGCCAGCAGCGACTCTGGGGCCAAAAACATTCAGTACTTC | 14 | . | TRBJ2-4 | TRBV6-2/TRBV6-3 | .
CASGYGSLADTQYF | TGTGCTAGTGGTTACGGTAGCTTAGCAGATACGCAGTATTTT | 14 | . | TRBJ2-3 | TRBV12-5 | .
CASSLTPGLHTEAFF | TGCGCCAGCAGCTTAACTCCGGGACTTCACACTGAAGCTTTCTTT | 15 | . | TRBJ1-1 | TRBV5-1 | .